The rows below give T cell receptor beta chains drawn from one sample of a study of metastatic and nonmetastatic thyroid tumors. TCRdb re-called clones from the PCR reads using MiXCR. The sample has some 31,000 clones; roughly 6.8% are singletons. The material sequenced was blood. All receptors come from a female donor with papillary thyroid cancer or a benign thyroid nodule (not recorded which). Some clones in this sample may be carry-over from other donors' samples. Both conserved end residues are part of each CDR3. D genes are given only for firm matches. Clone size is shown for a subset of rows, as once, few, many or a class of expanded clone.

D gene,J gene,clone size,V gene,CDR3 protein,CDR3 DNA
TRBD1,TRBJ2-3,many,TRBV5-1,CASSSQGRPGTDTQYF,TGCGCCAGCAGCTCACAGGGGCGCCCTGGCACAGATACGCAGTATTTT
.,TRBJ1-1,many,TRBV27,CASSFRGGGAEAFF,TGTGCCAGCAGTTTCCGCGGAGGGGGGGCTGAAGCTTTCTTT
.,TRBJ1-2,many,TRBV4-1,CASSQASSIYGYTF,TGCGCCAGCAGCCAAGCAAGTTCGATCTATGGCTACACCTTC
.,TRBJ1-4,many,TRBV5-1,CASSLERTVNEKLFF,TGCGCCAGCAGCTTGGAGCGTACAGTAAATGAAAAACTGTTTTTT
TRBD1,TRBJ2-3,many,TRBV11-1,CASSLGAGTGSTDTQYF,TGTGCCAGCAGCTTAGGGGCTGGGACAGGGAGCACAGATACGCAGTATTTT
.,TRBJ2-2,many,TRBV24-1,CATSEQNTGELFF,TGTGCCACCAGTGAACAAAACACCGGGGAGCTGTTTTTT
.,TRBJ1-4,many,TRBV27,CASSPRQASNEKLFF,TGTGCCAGCAGCCCTCGACAGGCCTCAAATGAAAAACTGTTTTTT
TRBD1,TRBJ1-1,many,TRBV20-1,CSAAGTGVTEAFF,TGCAGTGCTGCCGGGACAGGGGTCACTGAAGCTTTCTTT
TRBD1,TRBJ1-3,many,TRBV11-1,CASSLGGQRSGNTIYF,TGTGCCAGCAGCTTAGGGGGACAGCGCTCTGGAAACACCATATATTTT
.,TRBJ2-6,many,TRBV2,CASRAGVGAGANVLTF,TGTGCCAGCAGGGCAGGAGTGGGGGCTGGGGCCAACGTCCTGACTTTC
.,TRBJ1-1,.,TRBV6-1,CASSSGTGMNTEAFF,TGTGCCAGCAGTTCAGGGACGGGAATGAACACTGAAGCTTTCTTT
.,TRBJ2-3,.,TRBV20-1,CSARDLGSTDTQYF,TGCAGTGCTAGAGATCTTGGGAGCACAGATACGCAGTATTTT
.,TRBJ1-5,many,TRBV28,CASSPRLFQPQHF,TGTGCCAGCAGTCCCCGTCTTTTTCAGCCCCAGCATTTT
.,TRBJ2-1,many,TRBV4-2,CASSQAGTRDEQFF,TGTGCCAGCAGCCAGGCCGGGACTCGGGATGAGCAGTTCTTC
TRBD2,TRBJ2-1,many,TRBV2,CASRPEASSGRWQFF,TGTGCCAGCAGGCCTGAGGCTTCTAGCGGGAGATGGCAGTTCTTC
.,TRBJ1-3,many,TRBV18,CASSPPGGGSGNTIYF,TGTGCCAGCTCACCCCCCGGTGGAGGATCTGGAAACACCATATATTTT
.,TRBJ1-1,many,TRBV3-1,CASSPGSVLNTEAFF,TGTGCCAGCAGCCCGGGGTCTGTTCTGAACACTGAAGCTTTCTTT
.,TRBJ1-5,many,TRBV6-1,CASSEWGGPSNQPQHF,TGTGCCAGCAGTGAATGGGGGGGTCCGAGCAATCAGCCCCAGCATTTT
TRBD2,TRBJ2-1,many,TRBV19,CASKGVAGGNEQFF,TGTGCCAGTAAGGGGGTAGCGGGAGGCAATGAGCAGTTCTTC
.,TRBJ2-7,many,TRBV6-1,CASGIGGGAYEQYF,TGTGCCAGCGGGATAGGGGGGGGGGCGTACGAACAGTACTTC
.,TRBJ1-3,.,TRBV12-3/TRBV12-4,CASSLAAWAGMSSSGNTIYF,TGTGCCAGCAGTTTGGCTGCCTGGGCAGGGATGTCCTCCTCTGGAAACACCATATATTTT
.,TRBJ1-5,many,TRBV20-1,CSARGQGRGWWGNQPQHF,TGCAGTGCTAGAGGGCAGGGGAGAGGTTGGTGGGGCAATCAGCCCCAGCATTTT
.,TRBJ2-5,many,TRBV5-6,CASSPSGRRGETQYF,TGTGCCAGCAGCCCTTCCGGTAGGCGGGGAGAGACCCAGTACTTC
.,TRBJ1-1,.,TRBV9,CASSGQKNTEAFF,TGTGCCAGCAGCGGACAGAAGAACACTGAAGCTTTCTTT
.,TRBJ2-3,few,TRBV7-7,CASSFAGGATDTQYF,TGTGCTAGCAGCTTTGCGGGTGGGGCCACAGATACGCAGTATTTT
TRBD2,TRBJ2-7,many,TRBV4-1,CASSQERGGVYEQYF,TGCGCCAGCAGCCAAGAGCGGGGGGGTGTTTACGAGCAGTACTTC
.,TRBJ1-5,many,TRBV12-3/TRBV12-4,CASRATGGGVGNQPQHF,TGTGCCAGCAGGGCAACAGGTGGAGGGGTGGGGAATCAGCCCCAGCATTTT
.,TRBJ1-1,.,TRBV13,CASSLGQGAFF,TGTGCCAGCAGCTTAGGGCAGGGGGCTTTCTTT
TRBD2,TRBJ2-5,many,TRBV7-7,CASSSGLAETQYF,TGTGCTAGCAGCTCGGGACTAGCGGAGACCCAGTACTTC
.,TRBJ1-2,many,TRBV4-1,CASSQTTGPGYTF,TGCGCCAGCAGCCAAACCACAGGGCCGGGCTACACCTTC
.,TRBJ1-5,many,TRBV19,CASRTQTGSNQPQHF,TGTGCCAGTAGAACTCAGACGGGGAGCAATCAGCCCCAGCATTTT
TRBD1,TRBJ2-7,many,TRBV19,CASGQGLHEQYF,TGTGCCAGTGGACAGGGTTTGCACGAGCAGTACTTC
.,TRBJ2-7,many,TRBV18,CASSRESVDEQYF,TGTGCCAGCTCTCGAGAGTCTGTGGACGAGCAGTACTTC
TRBD1,TRBJ1-3,many,TRBV6-1,CASSGGQGNTIYF,TGTGCCAGCAGTGGGGGACAGGGAAACACCATATATTTT
.,TRBJ1-5,many,TRBV18,CASSLQDSNQPQHF,TGTGCCAGCTCATTACAGGATAGCAATCAGCCCCAGCATTTT
.,TRBJ1-1,many,TRBV28,CASSLPGFTEAFF,TGTGCCAGCAGTTTACCGGGGTTCACTGAAGCTTTCTTT
TRBD2,TRBJ2-1,many,TRBV7-2,CASSLLAGPFEQFF,TGTGCCAGCAGCTTACTAGCGGGGCCGTTTGAGCAGTTCTTC